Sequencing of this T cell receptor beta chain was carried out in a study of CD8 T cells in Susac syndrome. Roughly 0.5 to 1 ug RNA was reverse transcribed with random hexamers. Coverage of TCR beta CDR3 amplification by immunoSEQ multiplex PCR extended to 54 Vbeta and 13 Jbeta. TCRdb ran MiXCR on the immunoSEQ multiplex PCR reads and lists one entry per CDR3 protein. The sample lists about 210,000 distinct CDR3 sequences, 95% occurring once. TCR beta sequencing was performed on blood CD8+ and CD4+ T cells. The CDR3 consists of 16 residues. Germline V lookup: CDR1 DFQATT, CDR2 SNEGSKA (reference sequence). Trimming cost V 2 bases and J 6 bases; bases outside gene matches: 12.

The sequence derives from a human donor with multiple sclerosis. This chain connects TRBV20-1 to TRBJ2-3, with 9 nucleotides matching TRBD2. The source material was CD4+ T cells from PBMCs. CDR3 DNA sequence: TGCAGTGCTAGACCCCCCGAGCGGGGGGCCATGGATACGCAGTATTTT. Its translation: CSARPPERGAMDTQYF.